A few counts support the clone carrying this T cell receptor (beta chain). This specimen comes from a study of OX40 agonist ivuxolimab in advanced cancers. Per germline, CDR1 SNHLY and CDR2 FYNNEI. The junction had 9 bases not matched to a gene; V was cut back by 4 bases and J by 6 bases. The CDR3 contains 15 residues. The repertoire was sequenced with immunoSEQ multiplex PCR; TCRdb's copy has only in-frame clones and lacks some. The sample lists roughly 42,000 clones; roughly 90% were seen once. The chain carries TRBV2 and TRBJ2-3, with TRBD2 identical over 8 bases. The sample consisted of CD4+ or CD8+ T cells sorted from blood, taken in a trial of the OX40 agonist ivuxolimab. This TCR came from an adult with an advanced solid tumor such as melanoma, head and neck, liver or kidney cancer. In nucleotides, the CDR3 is TGTGCCAGCAGTGCCGGTAGCGGGGAAGGGGATACGCAGTATTTT. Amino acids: CASSAGSGEGDTQYF.